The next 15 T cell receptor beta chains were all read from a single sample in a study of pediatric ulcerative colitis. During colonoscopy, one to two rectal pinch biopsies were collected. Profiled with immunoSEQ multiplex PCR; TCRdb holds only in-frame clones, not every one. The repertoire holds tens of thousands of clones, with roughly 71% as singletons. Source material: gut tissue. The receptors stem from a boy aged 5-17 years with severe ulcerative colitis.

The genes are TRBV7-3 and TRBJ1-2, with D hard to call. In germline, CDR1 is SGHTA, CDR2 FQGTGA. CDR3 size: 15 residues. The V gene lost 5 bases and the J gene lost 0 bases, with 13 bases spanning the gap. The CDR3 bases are TGTGCCAGCAGCCCCCACAGAGAAGCTAACTATGGCTACACCTTC. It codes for CASSPHREANYGYTF.

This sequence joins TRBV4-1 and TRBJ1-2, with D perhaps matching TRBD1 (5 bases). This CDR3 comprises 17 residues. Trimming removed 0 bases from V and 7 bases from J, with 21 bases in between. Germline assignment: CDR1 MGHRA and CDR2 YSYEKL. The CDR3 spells CASSQDRGKGGSGGYTF. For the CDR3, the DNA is TGCGCCAGCAGCCAAGATAGGGGAAAGGGAGGGAGTGGTGGCTACACCTTC.

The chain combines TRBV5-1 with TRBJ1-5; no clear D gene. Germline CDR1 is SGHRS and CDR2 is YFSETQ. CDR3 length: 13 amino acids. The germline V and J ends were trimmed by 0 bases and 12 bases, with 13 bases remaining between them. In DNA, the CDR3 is TGCGCCAGCAGCTTGGAAGGTTGCTGGAGCCAGCATTTT. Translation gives CASSLEGCWSQHF. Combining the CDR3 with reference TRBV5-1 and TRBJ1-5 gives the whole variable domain KAGVTQTPRYLIKTRGQQVTLSCSPISGHRSVSWYQQTPGQGLQFLFEYFSETQRNKGNFPGRFSGRQFSNSRSEMNVSTLELGDSALYLCASSLEGCWSQHFGDGTRLSIL.

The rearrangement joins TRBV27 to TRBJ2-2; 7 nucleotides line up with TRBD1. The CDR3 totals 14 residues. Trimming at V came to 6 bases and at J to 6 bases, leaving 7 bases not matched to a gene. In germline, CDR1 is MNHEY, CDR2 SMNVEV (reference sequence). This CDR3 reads CASRGGDRAGELFF. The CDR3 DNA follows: TGTGCCAGCAGGGGCGGCGACAGGGCCGGGGAGCTGTTTTTT.

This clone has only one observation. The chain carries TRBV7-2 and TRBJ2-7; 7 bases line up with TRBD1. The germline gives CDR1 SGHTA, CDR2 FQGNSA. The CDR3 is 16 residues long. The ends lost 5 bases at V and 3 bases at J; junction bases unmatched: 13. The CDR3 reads CASSEDRPRLIYEQYF. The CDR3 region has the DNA TGTGCCAGCAGCGAGGACAGGCCCCGACTAATCTACGAGCAGTACTTC.

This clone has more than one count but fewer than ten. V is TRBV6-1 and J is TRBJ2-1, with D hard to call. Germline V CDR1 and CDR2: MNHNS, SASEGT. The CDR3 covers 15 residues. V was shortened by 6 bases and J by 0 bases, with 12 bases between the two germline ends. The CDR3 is CASRLPFSSYNEQFF. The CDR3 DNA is TGTGCCAGCAGGCTGCCCTTCAGCTCCTACAATGAGCAGTTCTTC.

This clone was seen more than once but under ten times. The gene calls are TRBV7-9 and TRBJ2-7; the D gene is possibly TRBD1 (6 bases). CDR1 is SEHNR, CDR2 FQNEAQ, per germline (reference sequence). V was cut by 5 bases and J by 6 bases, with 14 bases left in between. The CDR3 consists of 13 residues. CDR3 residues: CASSQVGAGEQYF. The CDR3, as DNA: TGTGCCAGCAGCCAGGTGGGGGCAGGCGAGCAGTACTTC.

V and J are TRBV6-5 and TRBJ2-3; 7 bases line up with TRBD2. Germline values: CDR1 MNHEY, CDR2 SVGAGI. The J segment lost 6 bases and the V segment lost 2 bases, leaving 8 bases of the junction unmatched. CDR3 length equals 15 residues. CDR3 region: CASSYRGVGSDTQYF. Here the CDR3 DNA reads TGTGCCAGCAGTTACCGGGGGGTGGGGTCCGATACGCAGTATTTT.

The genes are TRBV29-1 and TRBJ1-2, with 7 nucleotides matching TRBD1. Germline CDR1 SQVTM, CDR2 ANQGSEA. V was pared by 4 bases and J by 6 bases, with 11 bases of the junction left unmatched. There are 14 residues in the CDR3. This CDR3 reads CSVGGGRGPHGYTF. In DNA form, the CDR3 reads TGCAGCGTTGGAGGGGGCCGGGGACCGCATGGCTACACCTTC.

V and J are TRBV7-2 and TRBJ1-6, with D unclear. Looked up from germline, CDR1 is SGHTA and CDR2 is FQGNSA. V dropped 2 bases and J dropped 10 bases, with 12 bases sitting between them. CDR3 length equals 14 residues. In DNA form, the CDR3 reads TGTGCCAGCAGCTTATCGGGGAGCGGCTCACCCCTCCACTTT. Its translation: CASSLSGSGSPLHF.

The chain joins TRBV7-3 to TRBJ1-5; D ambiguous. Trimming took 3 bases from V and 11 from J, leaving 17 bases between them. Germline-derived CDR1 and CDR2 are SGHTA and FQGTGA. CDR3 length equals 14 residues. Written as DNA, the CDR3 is TGTGCCAGCAGCTTGGGAAGCGGGGATAGGGCCCAGCATTTT. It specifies CASSLGSGDRAQHF.

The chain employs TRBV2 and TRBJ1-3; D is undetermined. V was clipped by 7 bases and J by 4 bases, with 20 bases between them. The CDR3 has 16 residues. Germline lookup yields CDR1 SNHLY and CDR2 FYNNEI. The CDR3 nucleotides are TGTGCCAGCAATCCTCCTTGGCAGGAGAACGGAAACACCATATATTTT. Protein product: CASNPPWQENGNTIYF. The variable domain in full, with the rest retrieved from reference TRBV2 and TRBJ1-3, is EPEVTQTPSHQVTQMGQEVILRCVPISNHLYFYWYRQILGQKVEFLVSFYNNEISEKSEIFDDQFSVERPDGSNFTLKIRSTKLEDSAMYFCASNPPWQENGNTIYFGEGSWLTVV.

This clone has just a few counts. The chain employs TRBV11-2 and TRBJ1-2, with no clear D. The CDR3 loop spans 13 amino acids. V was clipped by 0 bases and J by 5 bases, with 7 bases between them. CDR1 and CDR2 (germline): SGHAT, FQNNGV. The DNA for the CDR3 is TGTGCCAGCAGCTTAGATCAGAGTTATGGCTACACCTTC. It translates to CASSLDQSYGYTF.

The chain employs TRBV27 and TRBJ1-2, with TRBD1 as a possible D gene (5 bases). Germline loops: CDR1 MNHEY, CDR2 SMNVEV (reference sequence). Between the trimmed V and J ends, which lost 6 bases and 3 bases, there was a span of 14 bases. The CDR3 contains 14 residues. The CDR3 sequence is CASRSGTSDYGYTF. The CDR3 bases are TGTGCCAGCAGATCCGGGACGTCTGACTATGGCTACACCTTC.

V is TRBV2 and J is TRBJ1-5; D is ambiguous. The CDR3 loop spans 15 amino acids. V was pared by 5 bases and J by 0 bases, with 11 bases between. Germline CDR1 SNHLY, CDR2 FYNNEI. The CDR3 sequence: CASSSQSLSNQPQHF. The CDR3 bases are TGTGCCAGCAGTTCTCAGAGCCTTAGCAATCAGCCCCAGCATTTT.